Following are 16 T cell receptor beta chains from one sample sequenced in a study of blood T cell repertoires in COVID-19. Sequencing was performed with immunoSEQ multiplex PCR; in TCRdb, only in-frame clones are kept and a portion is missing. The sample has hundreds of thousands of clones, around 90% seen once. The sample taken for sequencing was PBMCs or T cells enriched from blood (not recorded which). The receptors were sampled from a man younger than 40 who had recovered from COVID-19.

The chain joins TRBV30 to TRBJ1-6; no definite D call. Germline V gene sequence: CDR1 GTSNPN, CDR2 SVGIG (reference sequence). The V end lost 4 bases, the J end lost 8 bases, and 18 bases lay between the germline ends. This CDR3 has 15 amino acids. The CDR3 DNA sequence: TGTGCCTGGAAACTGACTACGCGGGTGGATTCACCCCTCCACTTT. This encodes CAWKLTTRVDSPLHF.

The chain is built from TRBV13 and TRBJ2-2; 9 bases are shared with TRBD1. CDR3 length: 15 residues. Losses at the gene ends were 5 bases for V and 5 bases for J; bases not matched to a gene: 6. Looked up from germline, CDR1 is PRHDT and CDR2 is FYEKMQ (reference sequence). For the CDR3, the DNA is TGTGCCAGCAGCCGGACAGGGGAAATAACCGGGGAGCTGTTTTTT. It encodes CASSRTGEITGELFF.

V gene TRBV27 combines with J gene TRBJ1-5, with D tentatively TRBD1 (5 bases). Germline lookup yields CDR1 MNHEY and CDR2 SMNVEV (reference sequence). Trimming took off 1 base at V and 5 bases at J, with 9 bases between the two ends. The length of the CDR3 is 14 residues. In DNA form, the CDR3 reads TGTGCCAGCAGTTTATTGGGGGGGGATCAGCCCCAGCATTTT. Protein product: CASSLLGGDQPQHF.

The chain combines TRBV28 with TRBJ2-5, with D maybe TRBD2 (5 bases). V was clipped by 4 bases and J by 4 bases, with 13 bases between them. Germline lookup yields CDR1 MDHEN and CDR2 SYDVKM. This CDR3 is built from 14 residues. The CDR3 DNA is TGTGCCAGCAGTTCCCTAATTGGGAGAGAGACCCAGTACTTC. Protein sequence: CASSSLIGRETQYF.

The chain employs TRBV19 and TRBJ2-7, with D possibly being TRBD1 (6 bases). CDR3 length: 14 amino acids. Per germline, CDR1 LNHDA and CDR2 SQIVND (reference sequence). V lost 6 bases, J lost 4 bases, and 16 bases lay in between. The CDR3: CASRPQGTSYEQYF. CDR3 coding DNA: TGTGCCAGTAGGCCGCAAGGGACATCATACGAGCAGTACTTC.

This clone occurred once. The chain uses TRBV6-5 and TRBJ2-1, with 11 bases lining up with TRBD2. CDR1 and CDR2 (germline): MNHEY, SVGAGI. V was pared by 6 bases and J by 6 bases, with 7 bases of the junction left unmatched. CDR3 length: 15 amino acids. The CDR3 region is CASSILAGALNEQFF. The CDR3 nucleotides are TGTGCCAGCAGCATACTAGCGGGAGCCCTCAATGAGCAGTTCTTC.

The J gene is TRBJ2-7, the V gene TRBV10-1; D uncertain. The CDR3 spans 12 residues. Germline V lookup: CDR1 WNHNN, CDR2 SYGVQD (reference sequence). The ends were cut back, 1 base at V and 3 bases at J, with 4 bases in the middle. Here the CDR3 reads CASSEYGYEQYF. CDR3 bases: TGCGCCAGCAGTGAGTACGGCTACGAGCAGTACTTC.

This rearrangement joins TRBV6-5 to TRBJ1-2, with D perhaps TRBD1 (6 bases). CDR3 length: 14 residues. Germline V gene lookup returns CDR1 MNHEY and CDR2 SVGAGI. V was pared by 5 bases and J by 4 bases, with 14 bases between. CDR3 DNA: TGTGCCAGCAGTAACAGGGAACTGGTCTATGGCTACACCTTC. Protein product: CASSNRELVYGYTF.

The CDR3 region is CASSSGISYEQYF. The CDR3 bases are TGTGCCAGCAGCTCAGGGATTTCCTACGAGCAGTACTTC. This sequence joins TRBV11-3 and TRBJ2-7, with a possible D match to TRBD1 (5 bases). This CDR3 is 13 amino acids long. The germline V and J ends were trimmed by 4 bases and 1 base, with 8 bases remaining between them. Germline V gene lookup returns CDR1 SGHNT and CDR2 YENEEA.

To note about this clone: Being one base from a much bigger clone, this may be a read error. The chain links TRBV2 to TRBJ2-3; 10 bases match TRBD2. V lost 3 bases and J lost 4; bases outside the gene matches: 1. The CDR3 has 14 residues. The germline CDR1 and CDR2 sequences are SNHLY and FYNNEI. The CDR3 nucleotides are TGTGCCAGCAGTGACCTAGCGGGGGCAGATACGCAGTATTTT. This encodes CASSDLAGADTQYF.

The chain recombines TRBV7-6 with TRBJ2-3; 8 bases match TRBD2. Trimming cost V 1 base and J 4 bases; bases outside gene matches: 7. CDR1 is SGHVS and CDR2 is FNYEAQ in the germline V gene. The CDR3 length is 16 residues. DNA of the CDR3: TGTGCCAGCAGCTTAGATCAGCGGGGGAACTCAGATACGCAGTATTTT. Its translation: CASSLDQRGNSDTQYF.

The chain recombines TRBV7-9 with TRBJ1-2, with D perhaps matching TRBD1 (6 bases). CDR1 SEHNR and CDR2 FQNEAQ come from the germline V gene (reference sequence). Deletions cut 6 bases from V and 6 bases from J, with 17 bases between. CDR3 length: 14 residues. In DNA form, the CDR3 reads TGTGCCAGCAGTCCCTCGGACAGAAGAGATGGCTACACCTTC. This gives the protein CASSPSDRRDGYTF.

The CDR3 is CACLNSVAEAFF. DNA for the CDR3: TGTGCCTGCCTCAACTCCGTTGCTGAAGCTTTCTTT. The chain combines TRBV30 with TRBJ1-1, with D hard to call. Germline V gives CDR1 GTSNPN, CDR2 SVGIG (reference sequence). V was trimmed by 6 bases and J by 6 bases, leaving 14 bases between them. This CDR3 has 12 residues.

The rearrangement links TRBV19 to TRBJ2-2, with D hard to call. The germline V gene encodes CDR1 LNHDA and CDR2 SQIVND (reference sequence). Trimming removed 5 bases at V and 0 bases at J, with 10 bases between. CDR3 length: 15 amino acids. CDR3 sequence (DNA): TGTGCCAGTAGTTTGCAGGTGCCGAACACCGGGGAGCTGTTTTTT. This sequence encodes CASSLQVPNTGELFF.

The gene calls are TRBV29-1 and TRBJ1-3; tentatively, D is TRBD1 (5 bases). Germline V gene lookup returns CDR1 SQVTM and CDR2 ANQGSEA. The CDR3 loop spans 13 amino acids. V was pared by 4 bases and J by 2 bases, with 9 bases between. The CDR3: CSVAAGTGNTIYF. CDR3 DNA: TGCAGCGTTGCGGCAGGGACTGGAAACACCATATATTTT.

In this sample, this clone turned up a few times. V and J are TRBV30 and TRBJ2-1; D uncertain. This CDR3 has 13 residues. Germline CDR1 is GTSNPN and CDR2 is SVGIG (reference sequence). Trimming shortened V by 2 bases and J by 3 bases, and 8 bases separated the two germline ends. CDR3 bases: TGTGCCTGGAGTACCGGTTACTACAATGAGCAGTTCTTC. As protein: CAWSTGYYNEQFF.